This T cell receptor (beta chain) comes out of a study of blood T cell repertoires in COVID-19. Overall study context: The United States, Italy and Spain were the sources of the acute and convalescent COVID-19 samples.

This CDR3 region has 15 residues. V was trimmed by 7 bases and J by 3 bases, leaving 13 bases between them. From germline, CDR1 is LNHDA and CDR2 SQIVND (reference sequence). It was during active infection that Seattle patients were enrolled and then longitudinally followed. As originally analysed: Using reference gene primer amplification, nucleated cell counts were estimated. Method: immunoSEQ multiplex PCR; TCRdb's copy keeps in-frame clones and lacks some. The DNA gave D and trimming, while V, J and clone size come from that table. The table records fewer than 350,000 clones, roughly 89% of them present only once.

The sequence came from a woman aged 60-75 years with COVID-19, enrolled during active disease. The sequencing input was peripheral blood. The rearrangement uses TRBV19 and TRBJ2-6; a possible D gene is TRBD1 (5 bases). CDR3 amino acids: CASTPDRRGANVLTF. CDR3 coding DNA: TGTGCCAGTACCCCCGACAGACGTGGGGCCAACGTCCTGACTTTC.